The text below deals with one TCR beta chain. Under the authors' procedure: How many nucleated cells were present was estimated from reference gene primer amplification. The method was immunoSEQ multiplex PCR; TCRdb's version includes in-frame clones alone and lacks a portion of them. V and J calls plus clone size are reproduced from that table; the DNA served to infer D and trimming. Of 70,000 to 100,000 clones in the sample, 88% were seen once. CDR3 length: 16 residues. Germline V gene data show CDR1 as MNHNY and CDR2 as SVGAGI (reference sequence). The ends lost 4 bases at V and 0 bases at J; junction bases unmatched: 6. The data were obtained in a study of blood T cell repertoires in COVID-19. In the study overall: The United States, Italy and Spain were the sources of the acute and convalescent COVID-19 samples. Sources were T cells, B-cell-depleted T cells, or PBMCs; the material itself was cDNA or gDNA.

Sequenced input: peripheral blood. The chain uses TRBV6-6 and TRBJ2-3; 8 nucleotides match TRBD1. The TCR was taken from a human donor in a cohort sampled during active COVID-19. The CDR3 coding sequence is TGTGCCAGCAGTTCTGGACAGGGTCTAAGCACAGATACGCAGTATTTT. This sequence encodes CASSSGQGLSTDTQYF.